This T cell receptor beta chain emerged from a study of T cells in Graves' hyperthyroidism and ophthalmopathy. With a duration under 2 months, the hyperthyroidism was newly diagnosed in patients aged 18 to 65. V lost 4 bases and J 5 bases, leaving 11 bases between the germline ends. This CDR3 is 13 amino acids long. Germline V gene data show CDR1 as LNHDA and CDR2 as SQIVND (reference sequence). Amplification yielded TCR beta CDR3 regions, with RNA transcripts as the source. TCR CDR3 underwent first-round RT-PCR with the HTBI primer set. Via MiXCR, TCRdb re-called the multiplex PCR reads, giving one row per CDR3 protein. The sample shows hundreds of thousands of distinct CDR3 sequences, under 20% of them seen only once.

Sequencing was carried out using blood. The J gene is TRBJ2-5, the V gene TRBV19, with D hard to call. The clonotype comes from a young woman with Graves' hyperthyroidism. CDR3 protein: CASSKVAAETQYF. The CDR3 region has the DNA TGTGCCAGTAGTAAGGTCGCAGCCGAGACCCAGTACTTC.